This T cell receptor beta chain was identified in a study of shared clonotypes between healthy human individuals. Study-wide results and caveats: Researchers sampled blood only, noting tissue repertoires likely differ. A few donors shared about 5% of their naive CD4 clonotypes. A reduction in generation probabilities was seen for non-shared clonotypes relative to those shared by all four donors.

The assay was carried out at the deep level. The assay was immunoSEQ multiplex PCR, and TCRdb's table has in-frame clones only and misses some. Among millions of clones listed, approximately 93% were seen once. A remark on this clone: Its specificity is not known.

The source is a young man in good health. Some clones in this sample may be carry-over from other donors' samples. Specimen: naive CD4+ T cells from PBMCs. Stated subset: CD45RA+ positively selected.

The CDR3 DNA sequence: TGTGCCAGCAGCCACACGCTCTCCTACGAGCAGTACTTC. This translates into CASSHTLSYEQYF. The chain links TRBV28 to TRBJ2-7; D not resolved. The CDR3 consists of 13 residues. Trimming stripped 6 bases from V and 0 bases from J, with 9 bases between. Germline assignment: CDR1 MDHEN and CDR2 SYDVKM. Filled out from reference TRBV28 and TRBJ2-7, the complete variable domain reads DVKVTQSSRYLVKRTGEKVFLECVQDMDHENMFWYRQDPGLGLRLIYFSYDVKMKEKGDIPEGYSVSREKKERFSLILESASTNQTSMYLCASSHTLSYEQYFGPGTRLTVT.